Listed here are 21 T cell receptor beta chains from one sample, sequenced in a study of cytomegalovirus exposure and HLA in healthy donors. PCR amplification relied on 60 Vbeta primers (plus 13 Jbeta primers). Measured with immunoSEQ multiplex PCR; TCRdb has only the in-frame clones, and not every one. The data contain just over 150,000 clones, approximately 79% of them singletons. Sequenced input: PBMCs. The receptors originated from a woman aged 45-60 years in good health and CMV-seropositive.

The CDR3 sequence: CASSLARGYEQYF. The CDR3 bases are TGTGCCAGCAGCTTGGCCAGGGGTTACGAGCAGTACTTC. This chain links TRBV5-6 with TRBJ2-7, with D tentatively TRBD1 (6 bases). This CDR3 has 13 residues. Trimming took off 0 bases at V and 4 bases at J, with 8 bases between the two ends. Germline CDR1 is SGHDT and CDR2 is YYEEEE.

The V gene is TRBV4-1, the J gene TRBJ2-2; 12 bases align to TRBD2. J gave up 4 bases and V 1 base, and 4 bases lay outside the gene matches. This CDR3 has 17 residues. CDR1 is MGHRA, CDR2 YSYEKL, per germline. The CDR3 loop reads CASSQGLAGDPTGELFF. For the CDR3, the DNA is TGCGCCAGCAGCCAAGGACTAGCGGGGGACCCCACCGGGGAGCTGTTTTTT.

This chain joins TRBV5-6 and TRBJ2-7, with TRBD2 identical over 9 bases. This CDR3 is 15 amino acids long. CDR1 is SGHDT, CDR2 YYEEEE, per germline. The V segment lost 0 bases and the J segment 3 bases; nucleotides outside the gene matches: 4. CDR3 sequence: CASSLDPSGNYEQYF. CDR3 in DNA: TGTGCCAGCAGCTTGGACCCTAGCGGGAACTACGAGCAGTACTTC.

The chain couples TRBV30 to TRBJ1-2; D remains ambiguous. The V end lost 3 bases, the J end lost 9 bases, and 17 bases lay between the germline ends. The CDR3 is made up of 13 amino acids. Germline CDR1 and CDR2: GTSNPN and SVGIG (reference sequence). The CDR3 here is CAWRGSSLGSYTF. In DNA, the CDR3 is TGTGCCTGGAGGGGGAGCTCTCTAGGCAGCTACACCTTC.

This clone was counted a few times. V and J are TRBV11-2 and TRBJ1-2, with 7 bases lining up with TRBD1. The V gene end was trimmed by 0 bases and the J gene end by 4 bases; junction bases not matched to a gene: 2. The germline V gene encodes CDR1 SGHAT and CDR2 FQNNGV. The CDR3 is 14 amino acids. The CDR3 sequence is CASSLDGDSYGYTF. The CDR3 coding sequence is TGTGCCAGCAGCTTAGATGGGGACAGCTATGGCTACACCTTC.

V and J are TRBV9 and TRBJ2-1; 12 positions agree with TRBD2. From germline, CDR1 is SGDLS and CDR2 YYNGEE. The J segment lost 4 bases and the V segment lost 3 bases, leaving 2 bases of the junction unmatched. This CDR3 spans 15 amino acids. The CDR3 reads CASSELAGGYNEQFF. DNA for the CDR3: TGTGCCAGCAGCGAACTAGCGGGAGGATACAATGAGCAGTTCTTC. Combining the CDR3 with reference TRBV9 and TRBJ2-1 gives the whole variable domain DSGVTQTPKHLITATGQRVTLRCSPRSGDLSVYWYQQSLDQGLQFLIQYYNGEERAKGNILERFSAQQFPDLHSELNLSSLELGDSALYFCASSELAGGYNEQFFGPGTRLTVL.

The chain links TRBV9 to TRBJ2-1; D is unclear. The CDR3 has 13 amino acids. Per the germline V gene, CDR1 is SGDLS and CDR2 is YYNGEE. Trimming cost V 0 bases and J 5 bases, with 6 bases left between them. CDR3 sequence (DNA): TGTGCCAGCAGCGTAGAAGCCAACAATGAGCAGTTCTTC. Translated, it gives CASSVEANNEQFF.

CDR3 in amino acids: CASSYSGQGVGGYTF. The CDR3 DNA sequence: TGTGCCAGCAGTTACTCCGGTCAGGGGGTAGGGGGCTACACCTTC. The chain combines TRBV6-5 with TRBJ1-2, with 7 nucleotides matching TRBD1. The J segment lost 8 bases and the V segment lost 0 bases, leaving 9 bases of the junction unmatched. The CDR3 sequence is 15 residues long. Looked up from germline, CDR1 is MNHEY and CDR2 is SVGAGI.

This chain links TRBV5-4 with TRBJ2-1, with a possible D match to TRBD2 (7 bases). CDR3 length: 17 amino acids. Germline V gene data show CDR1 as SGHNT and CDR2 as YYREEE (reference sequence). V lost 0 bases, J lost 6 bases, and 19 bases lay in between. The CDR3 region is CASSLAGWGGRINEQFF. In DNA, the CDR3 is TGTGCCAGCAGCTTGGCCGGATGGGGGGGCCGTATCAATGAGCAGTTCTTC.

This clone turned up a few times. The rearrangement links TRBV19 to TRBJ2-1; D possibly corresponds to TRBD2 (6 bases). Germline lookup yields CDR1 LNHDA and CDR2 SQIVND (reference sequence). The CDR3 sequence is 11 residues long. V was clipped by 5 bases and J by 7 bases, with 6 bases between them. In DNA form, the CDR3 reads TGTGCCAGTAGTGGGAGGAATGAGCAGTTCTTC. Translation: CASSGRNEQFF.

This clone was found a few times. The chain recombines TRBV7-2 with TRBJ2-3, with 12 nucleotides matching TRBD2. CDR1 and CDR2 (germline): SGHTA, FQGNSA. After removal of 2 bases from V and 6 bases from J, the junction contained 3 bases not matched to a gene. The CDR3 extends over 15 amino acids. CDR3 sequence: CASSLSSGGVDTQYF. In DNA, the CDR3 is TGTGCCAGCAGCTTATCTAGCGGGGGGGTGGATACGCAGTATTTT.

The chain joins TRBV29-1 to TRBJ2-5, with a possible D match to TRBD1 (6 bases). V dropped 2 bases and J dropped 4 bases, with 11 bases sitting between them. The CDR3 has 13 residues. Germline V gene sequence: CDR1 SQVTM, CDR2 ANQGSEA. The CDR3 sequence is CSVEHRAGETQYF. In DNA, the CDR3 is TGCAGCGTTGAACACAGGGCAGGAGAGACCCAGTACTTC.

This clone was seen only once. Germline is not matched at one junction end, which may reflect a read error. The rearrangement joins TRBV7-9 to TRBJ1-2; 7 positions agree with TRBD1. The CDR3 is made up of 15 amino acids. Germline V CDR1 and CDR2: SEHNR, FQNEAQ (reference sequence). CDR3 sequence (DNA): TGTGCCAGCACCTTATCGGACAGGCCGATAAATGGCTACACCTTC. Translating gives CASTLSDRPINGYTF. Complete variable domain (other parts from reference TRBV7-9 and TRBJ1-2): DTGVSQNPRHKITKRGQNVTFRCDPISEHNRLYWYRQTLGQGPEFLTYFQNEAQLEKSRLLSDRFSAERPKGSFSTLEIQRTEQGDSAMYLCASTLSDRPINGYTFGSGTRLTVV.

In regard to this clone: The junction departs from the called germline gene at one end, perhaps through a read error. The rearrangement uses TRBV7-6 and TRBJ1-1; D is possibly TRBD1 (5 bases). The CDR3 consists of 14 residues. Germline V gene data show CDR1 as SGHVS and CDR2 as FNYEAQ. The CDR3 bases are TGTGCCAGCAGTTTAGGACACCTGAACACTGAAGCTTTCTTT. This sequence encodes CASSLGHLNTEAFF.

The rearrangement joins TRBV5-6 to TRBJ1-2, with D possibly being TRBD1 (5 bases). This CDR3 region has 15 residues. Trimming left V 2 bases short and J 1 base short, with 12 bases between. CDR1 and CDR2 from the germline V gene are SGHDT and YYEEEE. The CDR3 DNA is TGTGCCAGCAGCTTAGGCAGGGTCATTAACTATGGCTACACCTTC. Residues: CASSLGRVINYGYTF.

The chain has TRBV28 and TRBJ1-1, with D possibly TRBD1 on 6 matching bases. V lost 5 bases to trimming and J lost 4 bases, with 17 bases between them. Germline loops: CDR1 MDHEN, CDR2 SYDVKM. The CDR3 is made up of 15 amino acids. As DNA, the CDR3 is TGTGCCAGCAGTGAGGGGGGGGGCGCGGGCACTGAAGCTTTCTTT. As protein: CASSEGGGAGTEAFF.

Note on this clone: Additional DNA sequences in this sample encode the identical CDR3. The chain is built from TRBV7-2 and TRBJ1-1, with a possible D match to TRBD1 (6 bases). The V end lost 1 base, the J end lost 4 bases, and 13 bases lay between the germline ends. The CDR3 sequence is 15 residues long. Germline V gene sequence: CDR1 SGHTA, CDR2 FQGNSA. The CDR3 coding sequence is TGTGCCAGCAGCTTAGGAGGGGGAGGGGGCACTGAAGCTTTCTTT. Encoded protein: CASSLGGGGGTEAFF.

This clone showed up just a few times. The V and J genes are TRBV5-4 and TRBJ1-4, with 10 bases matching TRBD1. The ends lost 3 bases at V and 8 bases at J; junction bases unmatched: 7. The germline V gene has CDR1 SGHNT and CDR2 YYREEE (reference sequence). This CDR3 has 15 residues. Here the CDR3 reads CASSSTGTGDEKLFF. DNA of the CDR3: TGTGCCAGCAGCTCAACCGGGACAGGGGACGAAAAACTGTTTTTT.

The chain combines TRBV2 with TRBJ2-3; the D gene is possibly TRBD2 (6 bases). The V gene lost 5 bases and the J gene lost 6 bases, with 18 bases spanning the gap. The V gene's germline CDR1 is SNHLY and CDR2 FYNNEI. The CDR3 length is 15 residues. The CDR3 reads CASSLDSSAMDTQYF. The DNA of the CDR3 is TGTGCCAGCAGTCTGGATTCTAGCGCGATGGATACGCAGTATTTT.

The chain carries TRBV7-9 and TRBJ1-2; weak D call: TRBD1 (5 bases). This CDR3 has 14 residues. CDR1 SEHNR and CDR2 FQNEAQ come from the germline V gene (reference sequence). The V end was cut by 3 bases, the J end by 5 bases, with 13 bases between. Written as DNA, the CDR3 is TGTGCCAGCAGCTTGTCCGGGGGACCTTATGGCTACACCTTC. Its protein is CASSLSGGPYGYTF.

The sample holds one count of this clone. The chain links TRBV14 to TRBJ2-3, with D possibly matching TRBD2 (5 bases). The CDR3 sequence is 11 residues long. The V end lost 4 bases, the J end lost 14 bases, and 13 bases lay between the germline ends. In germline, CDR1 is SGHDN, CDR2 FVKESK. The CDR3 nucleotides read TGTGCCAGCAGCCCCGGACTGGCCTGGTATTTT. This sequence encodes CASSPGLAWYF.